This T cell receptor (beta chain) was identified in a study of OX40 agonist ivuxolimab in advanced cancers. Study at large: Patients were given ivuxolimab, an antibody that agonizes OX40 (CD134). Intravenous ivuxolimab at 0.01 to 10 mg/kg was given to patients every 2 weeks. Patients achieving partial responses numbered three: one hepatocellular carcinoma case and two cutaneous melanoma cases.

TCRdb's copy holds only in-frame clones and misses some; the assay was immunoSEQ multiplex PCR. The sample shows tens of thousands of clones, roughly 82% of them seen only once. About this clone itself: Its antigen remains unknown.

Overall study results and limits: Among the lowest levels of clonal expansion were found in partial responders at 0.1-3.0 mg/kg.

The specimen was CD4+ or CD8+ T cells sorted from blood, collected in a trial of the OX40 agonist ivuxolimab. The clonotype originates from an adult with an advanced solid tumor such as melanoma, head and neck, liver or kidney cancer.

CDR3 nucleotides: TGTGCCAGCAGCCAGGAAAGGGACAGTGATTACGAGCAGTACTTC. Protein product: CASSQERDSDYEQYF. The V gene is TRBV5-4, the J gene TRBJ2-7, with 7 bases fitting TRBD1. Unmatched junction bases numbered 11, after V lost 4 bases and J lost 4 bases. The V gene's germline CDR1 is SGHNT and CDR2 YYREEE (reference sequence). There are 15 residues in the CDR3. Using reference TRBV5-4 and TRBJ2-7 for the parts outside the CDR3, the full variable domain is ETGVTQSPTHLIKTRGQQVTLRCSSQSGHNTVSWYQQALGQGPQFIFQYYREEENGRGNFPPRFSGLQFPNYSSELNVNALELDDSALYLCASSQERDSDYEQYFGPGTRLTVT.